One T cell receptor beta chain is described in this entry. Its antigen is not known. This CDR3 contains 14 residues. Deletions cut 9 bases from V and 9 bases from J, with 21 bases between. The source of the sample is a study of blood T cells in healthy people across ages. Study-wide results and limits: A roughly linear age-dependent decrease characterized TCR beta diversity per million T cells. With unsorted PBMCs, a conclusive comparison of naive versus antigen-experienced cells was not possible.

Sample-barcoded 5' priming and a J-beta primer mix drove a second PCR of roughly 6 to 12 cycles. Carrying 12 random nucleotides, a template-switch adaptor labeled each individual cDNA molecule. TCRdb fed the 5' RACE reads into MiXCR, producing one record per CDR3 protein. The repertoire holds 1.5 million to 2 million distinct CDR3 sequences, about 31% seen once, with approximately 10% in the top ten. The sample was blood. The receptor comes from a woman aged 25 to 45 in good health. This sequence joins TRBV12-3 or TRBV12-4 and TRBJ2-1; D possibly corresponds to TRBD1 (6 bases). CDR3 sequence: CASVYGTSQTEQFF. As DNA, the CDR3 is TGTGCCAGTGTGTATGGGACAAGTCAAACTGAGCAGTTCTTC.